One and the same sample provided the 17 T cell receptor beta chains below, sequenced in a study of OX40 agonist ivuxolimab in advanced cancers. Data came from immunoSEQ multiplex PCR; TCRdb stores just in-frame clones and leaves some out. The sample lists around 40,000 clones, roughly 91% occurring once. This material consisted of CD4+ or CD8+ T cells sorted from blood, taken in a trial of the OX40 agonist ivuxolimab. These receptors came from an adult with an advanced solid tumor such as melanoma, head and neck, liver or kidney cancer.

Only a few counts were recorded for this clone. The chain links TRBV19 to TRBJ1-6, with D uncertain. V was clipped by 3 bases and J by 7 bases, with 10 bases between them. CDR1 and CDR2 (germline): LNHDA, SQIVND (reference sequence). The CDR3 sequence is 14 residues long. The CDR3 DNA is TGTGCCAGTAGTATGTCTCCCTCAAATTCACCCCTCCACTTT. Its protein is CASSMSPSNSPLHF. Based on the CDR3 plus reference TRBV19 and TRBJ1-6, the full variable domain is DGGITQSPKYLFRKEGQNVTLSCEQNLNHDAMYWYRQDPGQGLRLIYYSQIVNDFQKGDIAEGYSVSREKKESFPLTVTSAQKNPTAFYLCASSMSPSNSPLHFGNGTRLTVT.

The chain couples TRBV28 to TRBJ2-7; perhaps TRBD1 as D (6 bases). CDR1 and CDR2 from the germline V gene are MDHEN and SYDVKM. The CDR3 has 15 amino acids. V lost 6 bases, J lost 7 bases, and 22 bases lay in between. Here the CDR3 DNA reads TGTGCCAGCAGCCCACCGGGGCAGGGGATAGGGGAGCAGTACTTC. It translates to CASSPPGQGIGEQYF.

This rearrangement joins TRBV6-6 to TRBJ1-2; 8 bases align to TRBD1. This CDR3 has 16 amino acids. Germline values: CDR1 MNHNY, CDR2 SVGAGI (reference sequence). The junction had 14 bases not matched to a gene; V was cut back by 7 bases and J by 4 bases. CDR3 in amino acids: CASTSSGTGAPYGYTF. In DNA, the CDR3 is TGTGCCAGCACCTCCAGTGGGACAGGAGCCCCCTATGGCTACACCTTC.

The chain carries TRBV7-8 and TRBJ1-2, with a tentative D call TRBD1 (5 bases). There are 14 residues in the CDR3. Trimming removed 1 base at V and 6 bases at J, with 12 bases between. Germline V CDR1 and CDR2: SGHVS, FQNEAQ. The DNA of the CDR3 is TGTGCCAGCAGCTTAGGGACGCCGGGGGATGGCTACACCTTC. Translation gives CASSLGTPGDGYTF.

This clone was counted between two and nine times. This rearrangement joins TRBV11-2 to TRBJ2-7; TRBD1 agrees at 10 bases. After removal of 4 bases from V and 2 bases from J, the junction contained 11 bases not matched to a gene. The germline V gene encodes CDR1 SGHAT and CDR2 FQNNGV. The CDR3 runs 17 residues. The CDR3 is CASSSSPGGQGTYEQYF. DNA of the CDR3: TGTGCCAGCAGCTCCTCTCCGGGGGGACAGGGGACCTACGAGCAGTACTTC.

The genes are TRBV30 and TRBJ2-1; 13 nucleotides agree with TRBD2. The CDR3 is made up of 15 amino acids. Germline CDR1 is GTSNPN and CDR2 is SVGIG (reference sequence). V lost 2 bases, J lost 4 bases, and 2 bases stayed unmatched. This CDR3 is CAWSSLAGGYNEQFF. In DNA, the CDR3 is TGTGCCTGGAGTTCACTAGCGGGGGGGTACAATGAGCAGTTCTTC.

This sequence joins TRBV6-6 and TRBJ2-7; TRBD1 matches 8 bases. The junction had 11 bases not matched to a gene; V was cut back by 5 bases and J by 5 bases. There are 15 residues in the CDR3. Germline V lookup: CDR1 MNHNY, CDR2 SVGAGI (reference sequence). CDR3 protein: CASSRSGQVGNEQYF. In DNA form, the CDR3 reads TGTGCCAGCAGTCGCTCGGGACAGGTGGGGAACGAGCAGTACTTC.

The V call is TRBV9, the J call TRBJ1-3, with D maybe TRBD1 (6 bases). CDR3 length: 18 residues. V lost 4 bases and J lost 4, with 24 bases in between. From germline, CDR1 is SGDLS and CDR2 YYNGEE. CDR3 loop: CASSRFAGGARSGNTIYF. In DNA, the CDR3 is TGTGCCAGCAGCCGTTTTGCTGGGGGGGCACGATCAGGAAACACCATATATTTT.

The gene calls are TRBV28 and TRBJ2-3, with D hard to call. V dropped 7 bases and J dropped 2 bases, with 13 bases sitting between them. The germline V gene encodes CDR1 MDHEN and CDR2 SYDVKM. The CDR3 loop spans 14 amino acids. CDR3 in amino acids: CASTKRTATDTQYF. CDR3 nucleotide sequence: TGTGCCAGCACCAAAAGGACCGCCACAGATACGCAGTATTTT.

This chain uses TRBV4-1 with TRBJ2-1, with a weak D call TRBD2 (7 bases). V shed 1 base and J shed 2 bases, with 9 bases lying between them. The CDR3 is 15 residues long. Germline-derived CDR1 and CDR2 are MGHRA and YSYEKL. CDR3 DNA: TGCGCCAGCAGCCAAGCGGGGGGCGCCTACAATGAGCAGTTCTTC. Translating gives CASSQAGGAYNEQFF.

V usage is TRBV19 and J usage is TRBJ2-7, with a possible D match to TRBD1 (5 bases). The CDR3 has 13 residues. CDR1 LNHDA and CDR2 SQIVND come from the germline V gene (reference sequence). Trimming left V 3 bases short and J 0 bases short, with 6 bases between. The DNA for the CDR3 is TGTGCCAGTAGTATGACAGACTCCTACGAGCAGTACTTC. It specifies CASSMTDSYEQYF.

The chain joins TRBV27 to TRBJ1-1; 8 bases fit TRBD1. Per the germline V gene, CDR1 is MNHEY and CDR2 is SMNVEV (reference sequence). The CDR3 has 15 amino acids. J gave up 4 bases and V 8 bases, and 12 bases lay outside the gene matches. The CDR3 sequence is CASGTGRPQSTEAFF. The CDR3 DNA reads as TGTGCCAGCGGGACAGGAAGGCCTCAAAGCACTGAAGCTTTCTTT.

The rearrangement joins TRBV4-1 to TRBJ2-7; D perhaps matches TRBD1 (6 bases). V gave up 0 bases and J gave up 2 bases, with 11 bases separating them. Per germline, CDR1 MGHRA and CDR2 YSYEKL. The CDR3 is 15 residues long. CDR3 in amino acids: CASSQDRTDTYEQYF. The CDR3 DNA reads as TGCGCCAGCAGCCAAGATCGGACAGATACCTACGAGCAGTACTTC.

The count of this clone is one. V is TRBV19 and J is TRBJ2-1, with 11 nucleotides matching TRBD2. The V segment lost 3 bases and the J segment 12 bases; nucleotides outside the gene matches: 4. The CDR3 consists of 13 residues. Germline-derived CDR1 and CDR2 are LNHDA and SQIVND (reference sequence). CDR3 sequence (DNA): TGTGCCAGTAGTATTAAGACTAGCGGGGTGCAGTTCTTC. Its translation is CASSIKTSGVQFF.

CDR3 in amino acids: CATSRDLGLGNTIYF. CDR3 sequence (DNA): TGTGCCACCAGCAGAGATCTAGGGCTAGGAAACACCATATATTTT. The chain uses TRBV15 and TRBJ1-3; D unresolved. This CDR3 is 15 amino acids long. In germline, CDR1 is LNHNV, CDR2 YYDKDF (reference sequence). V shed 0 bases and J shed 4 bases, with 10 bases lying between them.

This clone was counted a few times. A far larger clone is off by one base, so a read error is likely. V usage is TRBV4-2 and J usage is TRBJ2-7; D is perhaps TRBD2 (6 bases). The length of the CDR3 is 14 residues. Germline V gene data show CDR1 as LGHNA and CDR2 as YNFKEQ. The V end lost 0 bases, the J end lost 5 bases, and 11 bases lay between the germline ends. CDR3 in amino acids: CASSQEGGVDEQYF. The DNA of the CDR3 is TGTGCCAGCAGCCAAGAAGGCGGGGTAGACGAGCAGTACTTC.

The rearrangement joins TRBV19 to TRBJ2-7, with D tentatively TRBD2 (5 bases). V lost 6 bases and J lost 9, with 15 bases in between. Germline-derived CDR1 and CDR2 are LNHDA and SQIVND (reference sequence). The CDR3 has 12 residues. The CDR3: CASSRGRDVQYF. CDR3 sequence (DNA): TGTGCCAGTAGCCGCGGCCGGGATGTGCAGTACTTC.